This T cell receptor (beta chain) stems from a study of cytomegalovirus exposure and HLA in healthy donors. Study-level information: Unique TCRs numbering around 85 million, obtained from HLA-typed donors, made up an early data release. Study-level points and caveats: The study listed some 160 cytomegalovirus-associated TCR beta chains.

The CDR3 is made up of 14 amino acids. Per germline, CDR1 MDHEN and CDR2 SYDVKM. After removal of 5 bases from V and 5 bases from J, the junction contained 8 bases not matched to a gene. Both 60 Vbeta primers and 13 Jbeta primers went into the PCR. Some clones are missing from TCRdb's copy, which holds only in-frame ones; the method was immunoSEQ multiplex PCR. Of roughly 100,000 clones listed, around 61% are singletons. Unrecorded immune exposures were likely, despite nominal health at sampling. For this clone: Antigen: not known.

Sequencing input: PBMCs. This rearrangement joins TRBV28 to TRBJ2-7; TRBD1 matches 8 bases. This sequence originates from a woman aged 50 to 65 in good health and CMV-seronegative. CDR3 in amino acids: CASSRTGPLHEQYF. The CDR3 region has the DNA TGTGCCAGCAGTCGGACAGGGCCCCTCCACGAGCAGTACTTC.